This passage covers 20 T cell receptor beta chains from one sample sequenced in a study of shared clonotypes between healthy human individuals. Clones were sequenced by immunoSEQ multiplex PCR, and TCRdb holds only the in-frame ones, with some missing. The sample includes millions of clones, more than 90% of them seen just once. The sample comprised naive CD4+ T cells sorted from blood. Specified subset: CD45RA+ positively selected. All receptors derive from a man younger than 35 in good health.

This clone was seen a single time. The rearrangement links TRBV5-4 to TRBJ2-3; 8 bases agree with TRBD2. Looked up from germline, CDR1 is SGHNT and CDR2 is YYREEE (reference sequence). The CDR3 is 15 amino acids. V gave up 0 bases and J gave up 7 bases; unmatched junction bases: 7. This CDR3 reads CASSLAGTSKHTQYF. The CDR3 DNA reads TGTGCCAGCAGCTTGGCCGGGACTAGTAAGCATACGCAGTATTTT. Looking up the rest from reference TRBV5-4 and TRBJ2-3 gives the full variable domain: ETGVTQSPTHLIKTRGQQVTLRCSSQSGHNTVSWYQQALGQGPQFIFQYYREEENGRGNFPPRFSGLQFPNYSSELNVNALELDDSALYLCASSLAGTSKHTQYFGPGTRLTVL.

The rearrangement joins TRBV6-6 to TRBJ2-1; 8 bases line up with TRBD1. The junction had 13 bases not matched to a gene; V was cut back by 6 bases and J by 6 bases. The CDR3 consists of 16 residues. Germline V lookup: CDR1 MNHNY, CDR2 SVGAGI (reference sequence). This chain's CDR3 is CASSHRGTQGANEQFF. CDR3 nucleotides: TGTGCCAGCAGCCACAGGGGAACCCAGGGGGCCAATGAGCAGTTCTTC.

DNA of the CDR3: TGTGCCATCAAACGACTAGCGGGAGGATACGAGCAGTACTTC. Translating gives CAIKRLAGGYEQYF. V is TRBV10-3 and J is TRBJ2-7; 13 nucleotides agree with TRBD2. Germline lookup yields CDR1 ENHRY and CDR2 SYGVKD. The J segment lost 4 bases and the V segment lost 7 bases, leaving 4 bases of the junction unmatched. The CDR3 has 14 amino acids.

V is TRBV11-2 and J is TRBJ2-7; D uncertain. V gave up 5 bases and J gave up 3 bases, with 5 bases separating them. Germline V lookup: CDR1 SGHAT, CDR2 FQNNGV. This CDR3 spans 11 amino acids. This chain's CDR3 is CASSPIYEQYF. The CDR3 DNA sequence: TGTGCCAGCAGCCCCATCTACGAGCAGTACTTC.

V gene TRBV11-2 combines with J gene TRBJ2-5, with 8 positions matching TRBD2. CDR1 is SGHAT and CDR2 is FQNNGV in the germline V gene. J gave up 4 bases and V 0 bases, and 7 bases lay outside the gene matches. There are 16 residues in the CDR3. This CDR3 is CASSLDSGSFPETQYF. CDR3 in DNA: TGTGCCAGCAGCTTAGACAGCGGGAGCTTTCCAGAGACCCAGTACTTC.

The table lists this clone with a few counts. CDR3 loop: CASSGGARDQPQHF. DNA of the CDR3: TGCGCCAGCAGTGGTGGGGCACGGGATCAGCCCCAGCATTTT. The chain uses TRBV10-1 and TRBJ1-5; a weak D match, TRBD1 (5 bases). There are 14 residues in the CDR3. V was clipped by 4 bases and J by 5 bases, with 12 bases between them. Germline assignment: CDR1 WNHNN and CDR2 SYGVQD (reference sequence).

The CDR3: CASSEWTVSTDTQYF. The CDR3 nucleotides are TGTGCCAGCAGTGAATGGACAGTTAGCACAGATACGCAGTATTTT. The chain recombines TRBV2 with TRBJ2-3; D possibly corresponds to TRBD1 (6 bases). The germline V gene has CDR1 SNHLY and CDR2 FYNNEI. Trimming removed 2 bases from V and 0 bases from J, with 9 bases in between. The CDR3 spans 15 residues.

The chain links TRBV18 to TRBJ2-7, with TRBD2 matching 11 bases. Unmatched junction bases numbered 10, after V lost 4 bases and J lost 5 bases. CDR1 is KGHSH, CDR2 LQKENI, per germline. This CDR3 has 16 residues. The CDR3 DNA reads TGTGCCAGCTCACTCCTAGCGGGGGGCCCCCTTGACGAGCAGTACTTC. Protein: CASSLLAGGPLDEQYF. Looking up the rest from reference TRBV18 and TRBJ2-7 gives the full variable domain: NAGVMQNPRHLVRRRGQEARLRCSPMKGHSHVYWYRQLPEEGLKFMVYLQKENIIDESGMPKERFSAEFPKEGPSILRIQQVVRGDSAAYFCASSLLAGGPLDEQYFGPGTRLTVT.

This rearrangement joins TRBV10-2 to TRBJ1-5; no reliable D call. The V end lost 10 bases, the J end lost 0 bases, and 19 bases lay between the germline ends. Germline lookup yields CDR1 WSHSY and CDR2 SAAADI. The CDR3 contains 16 residues. The chain's CDR3 is CATSRQPHNSNQPQHF. CDR3 coding DNA: TGCGCCACCAGCCGCCAGCCTCACAATAGCAATCAGCCCCAGCATTTT.

The J gene is TRBJ2-1, the V gene TRBV18; 9 positions match TRBD2. This CDR3 spans 16 amino acids. Germline V gene lookup returns CDR1 KGHSH and CDR2 LQKENI. V gave up 1 base and J gave up 1 base; unmatched junction bases: 2. CDR3 bases: TGTGCCAGCTCACCACGGGGACTAGCATCCTACAATGAGCAGTTCTTC. Amino acid sequence: CASSPRGLASYNEQFF.

This clone has more than one count but fewer than ten. The rearrangement uses TRBV10-3 and TRBJ2-1, with D possibly being TRBD1 (6 bases). The CDR3 is made up of 16 amino acids. Germline V CDR1 and CDR2: ENHRY, SYGVKD. Trimming shortened V by 5 bases and J by 0 bases, and 14 bases separated the two germline ends. In DNA form, the CDR3 reads TGTGCCATCAGTCCACAGGGCCATTCCTCCTACAATGAGCAGTTCTTC. It specifies CAISPQGHSSYNEQFF.

CDR3 nucleotides: TGTGCCAGTAGTACGGGGGCCGGAGGCTACACCTTC. Amino acid sequence: CASSTGAGGYTF. V usage is TRBV19 and J usage is TRBJ1-2; weak D call: TRBD1 (6 bases). In germline, CDR1 is LNHDA, CDR2 SQIVND (reference sequence). CDR3 length: 12 amino acids. Trimming shortened V by 4 bases and J by 8 bases, and 11 bases separated the two germline ends.

This chain connects TRBV10-3 to TRBJ2-1; 9 bases agree with TRBD2. V lost 11 bases and J lost 4; bases outside the gene matches: 9. The CDR3 has 14 residues. Germline CDR1 is ENHRY and CDR2 is SYGVKD. Written as DNA, the CDR3 is TGTGCCTCCAACCTAGCGGGACCTTACAATGAGCAGTTCTTC. As protein: CASNLAGPYNEQFF.

Notes on this clone: Different DNA sequences within this sample yield the same CDR3. The chain combines TRBV30 with TRBJ2-5, with D unresolved. Looked up from germline, CDR1 is GTSNPN and CDR2 is SVGIG (reference sequence). V was trimmed by 0 bases and J by 1 base, leaving 6 bases between them. The CDR3 totals 13 residues. DNA of the CDR3: TGTGCCTGGAGTGTAAGGGTCCAAGAGACCCAGTACTTC. Protein sequence: CAWSVRVQETQYF.

The rearrangement uses TRBV5-1 and TRBJ2-7; D uncertain. Trimming pared 0 bases from V and 12 bases from J, leaving 16 bases between. CDR1 is SGHRS, CDR2 YFSETQ, per germline. The CDR3 totals 13 residues. The CDR3, as DNA: TGCGCCAGCAGCTTGGATCTGGGCGCGCAGTTGTACTTC. Its protein is CASSLDLGAQLYF.

The gene calls are TRBV2 and TRBJ1-2, with TRBD1 matching 10 bases. The V segment lost 4 bases and the J segment 8 bases; nucleotides outside the gene matches: 4. CDR3 size: 13 residues. CDR1 SNHLY and CDR2 FYNNEI come from the germline V gene. CDR3 in amino acids: CASSGRDRGGYTF. In DNA, the CDR3 is TGTGCCAGCAGTGGCCGGGACAGGGGAGGCTACACCTTC.

This rearrangement joins TRBV10-3 to TRBJ1-2, with TRBD1 matching 8 bases. There are 15 residues in the CDR3. Trimming took 0 bases from V and 5 from J; bases not matched to a gene: 5. The germline V gene has CDR1 ENHRY and CDR2 SYGVKD. CDR3 sequence reads: CAISESGQGVYGYTF. The CDR3 nucleotides read TGTGCCATCAGTGAGTCAGGACAGGGTGTTTATGGCTACACCTTC.

The gene calls are TRBV18 and TRBJ1-2; tentatively, D is TRBD1 (6 bases). V lost 0 bases, J lost 0 bases, and 11 bases lay in between. Germline lookup yields CDR1 KGHSH and CDR2 LQKENI. The CDR3 covers 16 residues. The CDR3 sequence is CASSPPVQGPNYGYTF. In DNA, the CDR3 is TGTGCCAGCTCACCACCGGTACAGGGCCCTAACTATGGCTACACCTTC.

The chain recombines TRBV12-5 with TRBJ1-5; D uncertain. The CDR3 extends over 11 amino acids. Germline V CDR1 and CDR2: LGHNT, FRNRAP. With 4 bases removed from V and 6 bases from J, the gap between germline ends came to 4 bases. The CDR3 DNA reads TGTGCTAGTGGTTATCTTCAGCCCCAGCATTTT. Amino acids: CASGYLQPQHF.

This chain connects TRBV5-1 to TRBJ2-5; 11 nucleotides agree with TRBD2. The CDR3 contains 19 residues. Germline values: CDR1 SGHRS, CDR2 YFSETQ. V dropped 0 bases and J dropped 0; count of bases not matched to a gene: 10. The CDR3 nucleotides are TGCGCCAGCAGCTTGGCCAGTATAGCGGGAGGGTCGTACCAAGAGACCCAGTACTTC. Translation: CASSLASIAGGSYQETQYF.